These 23 T cell receptor beta chains were sequenced from one sample in a study of blood T cell repertoires in COVID-19. Only in-frame clones appear in the TCRdb table, and some are missing; sequencing was by immunoSEQ multiplex PCR. The sample consists of 250,000 to 350,000 clones, around 87% of them appearing once. The specimen sequenced was PBMCs or T cells enriched from blood (not recorded which). The origin of the receptors is a woman in her thirties who had recovered from COVID-19.

The CDR3 DNA reads TGTGCCAGCAGTTTTTGGCTGACCCAGTACTTC. This codes for CASSFWLTQYF. The V call is TRBV12-3 or TRBV12-4, the J call TRBJ2-5; D remains unclear. Trimming pared 3 bases from V and 7 bases from J, leaving 6 bases between. This CDR3 comprises 11 residues.

In nucleotides, the CDR3 is TGTGCCAGCAGCCAAACCCCCGTCCGGAACAGAACTGAAGCTTTCTTT. Its protein is CASSQTPVRNRTEAFF. This chain connects TRBV11-2 to TRBJ1-1; D is ambiguous. The CDR3 covers 16 residues. Trimming shortened V by 5 bases and J by 5 bases, and 21 bases separated the two germline ends. CDR1 is SGHAT and CDR2 is FQNNGV in the germline V gene.

This clone has a single count. The chain has TRBV4-3 and TRBJ1-4; 7 bases agree with TRBD1. In germline, CDR1 is LGHNA, CDR2 YSLEER. CDR3 length: 16 residues. Trimming took 0 bases from V and 4 from J; bases not matched to a gene: 5. The CDR3 DNA is TGCGCCAGCAGCCAAGATTTCACAGGGGATAATGAAAAACTGTTTTTT. Its protein product is CASSQDFTGDNEKLFF.

The gene calls are TRBV5-6 and TRBJ1-2; D remains ambiguous. Trimming took 0 bases from V and 7 from J, leaving 13 bases between them. The CDR3 runs 14 residues. The V gene's germline CDR1 is SGHDT and CDR2 YYEEEE. The CDR3 here is CASSLGADSSGYTF. CDR3 bases: TGTGCCAGCAGCTTGGGGGCAGATTCCTCTGGCTACACCTTC.

The chain has TRBV19 and TRBJ2-7, with 9 bases matching TRBD1. This CDR3 is 17 amino acids long. V gave up 0 bases and J gave up 3 bases; unmatched junction bases: 9. CDR1 and CDR2 (germline): LNHDA, SQIVND (reference sequence). The CDR3 coding sequence is TGTGCCAGTAGTATAGAGTTGCTGACAGGGGGAATCTACGAGCAGTACTTC. Its translation: CASSIELLTGGIYEQYF.

The rearrangement links TRBV28 to TRBJ2-2, with 9 nucleotides matching TRBD1. This CDR3 spans 18 amino acids. The trim removed 3 bases at V and 3 bases at J, leaving 11 bases unmatched. Germline V gives CDR1 MDHEN, CDR2 SYDVKM. CDR3 loop: CASSLDGTGKAYTGELFF. The CDR3 DNA is TGTGCCAGCAGTTTGGACGGGACAGGGAAGGCGTACACCGGGGAGCTGTTTTTT.

The rearrangement links TRBV7-8 to TRBJ1-1, with TRBD1 as a possible D gene (6 bases). The germline V gene encodes CDR1 SGHVS and CDR2 FQNEAQ. This CDR3 region has 14 residues. Deletions cut 5 bases from V and 8 bases from J, with 18 bases between. CDR3 sequence: CASSPGWGGPEAFF. The CDR3 region has the DNA TGTGCCAGCAGCCCTGGCTGGGGGGGGCCGGAAGCTTTCTTT.

This chain connects TRBV28 to TRBJ1-5; a possible D gene is TRBD1 (5 bases). The CDR3 runs to 14 residues. CDR1 and CDR2 from the germline V gene are MDHEN and SYDVKM. V lost 6 bases and J 9 bases, leaving 18 bases between the germline ends. The CDR3 protein is CASRHDSMVRPQHF. The CDR3 nucleotides are TGTGCCAGCAGGCACGACAGCATGGTTAGGCCCCAGCATTTT.

This clone has more than one count but fewer than ten. The chain employs TRBV5-1 and TRBJ1-4; no firm D call. Germline CDR1 and CDR2: SGHRS and YFSETQ. This CDR3 spans 13 amino acids. V was pared by 4 bases and J by 2 bases, with 6 bases between. The CDR3 region has the DNA TGCGCCAGCAGCGACTCGACTAATGAAAAACTGTTTTTT. This codes for CASSDSTNEKLFF. Using reference TRBV5-1 and TRBJ1-4 for the parts outside the CDR3, the full variable domain is KAGVTQTPRYLIKTRGQQVTLSCSPISGHRSVSWYQQTPGQGLQFLFEYFSETQRNKGNFPGRFSGRQFSNSRSEMNVSTLELGDSALYLCASSDSTNEKLFFGSGTQLSVL.

This chain links TRBV6-1 with TRBJ2-7; D may be TRBD1 (7 bases). The CDR3 is 14 residues long. Trimming cost V 3 bases and J 3 bases, with 12 bases left between them. Germline-derived CDR1 and CDR2 are MNHNS and SASEGT. The CDR3 DNA reads as TGTGCCAGCAGTGAGGGGGGACAGATCTACGAGCAGTACTTC. Encoded protein: CASSEGGQIYEQYF.

This clone was seen once. J is TRBJ1-5 and V is TRBV28; TRBD1 agrees at 7 bases. The CDR3 is made up of 14 amino acids. In germline, CDR1 is MDHEN, CDR2 SYDVKM. Trimming removed 7 bases from V and 7 bases from J; junction bases left unmatched: 10. Written as DNA, the CDR3 is TGTGCCAGCACCTCGGCGACAGGGTTCCAGCCCCAGCATTTT. Encoded protein: CASTSATGFQPQHF.

This clone was seen just once. The rearrangement joins TRBV5-1 to TRBJ1-1; TRBD1 aligns across 8 bases. Germline V CDR1 and CDR2: SGHRS, YFSETQ. With 3 bases clipped from V and 6 bases from J, the junction kept 7 bases outside the gene matches. The CDR3 covers 14 residues. CDR3: CASSWGGGQAEAFF. In DNA, the CDR3 is TGCGCCAGCAGCTGGGGCGGGGGACAGGCTGAAGCTTTCTTT.

The chain links TRBV4-2 to TRBJ1-6, with 10 nucleotides matching TRBD1. J gave up 3 bases and V 0 bases, and 8 bases lay outside the gene matches. Germline-derived CDR1 and CDR2 are LGHNA and YNFKEQ. This CDR3 has 19 residues. The CDR3 loop is CASSQDVATGGFYNSPLHF. For the CDR3, the DNA is TGTGCCAGCAGCCAAGACGTCGCGACAGGGGGCTTCTATAATTCACCCCTCCACTTT.

The chain couples TRBV3-1 (or the pseudogene TRBV3-2) to TRBJ1-2, with D unresolved. Trimming took 0 bases from V and 7 from J, leaving 6 bases between them. Germline CDR1 reads LGHDT; CDR2 reads YNNKEL (reference sequence). There are 12 residues in the CDR3. CDR3 nucleotides: TGTGCCAGCAGCCAAGACCTTCGTGGCTACACCTTC. This gives the protein CASSQDLRGYTF.

The CDR3, as DNA: TGTGCCAGCAGCCCCAGTGGAACTAGCGGGAGTTACAATGAGCAGTTCTTC. Its protein product is CASSPSGTSGSYNEQFF. J is TRBJ2-1 and V is TRBV5-8, with 11 bases lining up with TRBD2. The CDR3 extends over 17 amino acids. Per germline, CDR1 SGHTS and CDR2 YDEGEE. Losses at the gene ends were 4 bases for V and 4 bases for J; bases not matched to a gene: 10.

The J gene is TRBJ2-5, the V gene TRBV7-2, with 14 bases that match TRBD2. With 6 bases clipped from V and 5 bases from J, the junction kept 8 bases outside the gene matches. The germline CDR1 and CDR2 sequences are SGHTA and FQGNSA. The CDR3 runs to 16 residues. The DNA for the CDR3 is TGTGCCAGCAGTTGGACTAGCGGGGGGCCTCGGGAGACCCAGTACTTC. It yields the protein CASSWTSGGPRETQYF.

This chain joins TRBV3-1 (or the pseudogene TRBV3-2) and TRBJ2-7; a possible D gene is TRBD2 (5 bases). The V gene's germline CDR1 is LGHDT and CDR2 YNNKEL (reference sequence). The CDR3 sequence is 14 residues long. Trimming shortened V by 4 bases and J by 6 bases, and 16 bases separated the two germline ends. The CDR3 nucleotides read TGTGCCAGCAGCCCGCTGAGAGGGCCTTTCGAGCAGTACTTC. This encodes CASSPLRGPFEQYF.

V gene TRBV6-2 or TRBV6-3 combines with J gene TRBJ1-4; 7 bases line up with TRBD1. V shed 0 bases, J shed 7 bases, and the junction held 8 bases outside the gene matches. This CDR3 region has 16 residues. CDR1 and CDR2 (germline): MNHEY, SVGEGT. CDR3 residues: CASSYSRRDSAEKLFF. The CDR3 DNA follows: TGTGCCAGCAGTTACTCGAGACGGGACAGTGCTGAAAAACTGTTTTTT.

V and J are TRBV6-5 and TRBJ2-7; 8 bases are a match to TRBD2. This CDR3 contains 13 residues. J was trimmed by 1 base and V by 8 bases; bases with no gene match: 4. CDR1 MNHEY and CDR2 SVGAGI come from the germline V gene. In DNA form, the CDR3 reads TGTGCCAGCCAGCGGGGGCCATCCTACGAGCAGTACTTC. This translates into CASQRGPSYEQYF.

This clone was counted a single time. J is TRBJ2-3 and V is TRBV5-1; TRBD1 aligns across 9 bases. This CDR3 spans 15 amino acids. Germline CDR1 SGHRS, CDR2 YFSETQ. V was pared by 3 bases and J by 5 bases, with 7 bases of the junction left unmatched. The CDR3 loop is CASSWGDRAVDTQYF. The CDR3 DNA reads as TGCGCCAGCAGCTGGGGGGACAGGGCTGTAGATACGCAGTATTTT.

The genes are TRBV18 and TRBJ1-2; 12 nucleotides agree with TRBD1. Germline CDR1 is KGHSH and CDR2 is LQKENI. This CDR3 is built from 17 residues. J gave up 4 bases and V 4 bases, and 10 bases lay outside the gene matches. As DNA, the CDR3 is TGTGCCAGCTCACGCCGGGACAGGGGGCTGGTAGGCTATGGCTACACCTTC. Its protein product is CASSRRDRGLVGYGYTF. Using reference TRBV18 and TRBJ1-2 for the parts outside the CDR3, the full variable domain is NAGVMQNPRHLVRRRGQEARLRCSPMKGHSHVYWYRQLPEEGLKFMVYLQKENIIDESGMPKERFSAEFPKEGPSILRIQQVVRGDSAAYFCASSRRDRGLVGYGYTFGSGTRLTVV.

This chain joins TRBV30 and TRBJ2-1; 7 nucleotides match TRBD2. Germline CDR1 and CDR2: GTSNPN and SVGIG (reference sequence). The CDR3 has 16 amino acids. The V segment lost 7 bases and the J segment 4 bases; nucleotides outside the gene matches: 16. The CDR3 DNA follows: TGTGCCTCGGCTGGCGGGGGATACTCGGGGTACAATGAGCAGTTCTTC. Translated, it gives CASAGGGYSGYNEQFF.

This clone came up once. This rearrangement joins TRBV30 to TRBJ2-7; 9 nucleotides align to TRBD1. The junction had 13 bases not matched to a gene; V was cut back by 2 bases and J by 5 bases. Germline V gene sequence: CDR1 GTSNPN, CDR2 SVGIG (reference sequence). The CDR3 length is 16 residues. CDR3 DNA sequence: TGTGCCTGGAGTCTACAGACCGGGACAGGGAGGGACGAGCAGTACTTC. This encodes CAWSLQTGTGRDEQYF.